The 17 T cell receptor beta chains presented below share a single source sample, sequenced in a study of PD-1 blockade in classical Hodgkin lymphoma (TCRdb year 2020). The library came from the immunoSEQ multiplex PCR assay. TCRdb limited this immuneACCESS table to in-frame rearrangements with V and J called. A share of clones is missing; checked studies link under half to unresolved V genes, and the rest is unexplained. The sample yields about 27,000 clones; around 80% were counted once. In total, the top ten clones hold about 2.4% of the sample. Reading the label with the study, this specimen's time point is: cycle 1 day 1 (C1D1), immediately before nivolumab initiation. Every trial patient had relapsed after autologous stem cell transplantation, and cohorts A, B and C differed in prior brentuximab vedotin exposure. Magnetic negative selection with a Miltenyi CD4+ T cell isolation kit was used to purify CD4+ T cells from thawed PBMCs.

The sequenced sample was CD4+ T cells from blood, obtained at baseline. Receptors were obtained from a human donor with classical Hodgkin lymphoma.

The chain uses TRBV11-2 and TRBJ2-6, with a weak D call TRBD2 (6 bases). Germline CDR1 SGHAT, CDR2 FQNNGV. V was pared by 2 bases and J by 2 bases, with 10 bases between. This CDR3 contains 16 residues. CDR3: CASSLLAGPGANVLTF. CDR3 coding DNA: TGTGCCAGCAGCTTACTTGCGGGGCCTGGGGCCAACGTCCTGACTTTC. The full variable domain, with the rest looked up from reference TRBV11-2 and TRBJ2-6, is EAGVAQSPRYKIIEKRQSVAFWCNPISGHATLYWYQQILGQGPKLLIQFQNNGVVDDSQLPKDRFSAERLKGVDSTLKIQPAKLEDSAVYLCASSLLAGPGANVLTFGAGSRLTVL.

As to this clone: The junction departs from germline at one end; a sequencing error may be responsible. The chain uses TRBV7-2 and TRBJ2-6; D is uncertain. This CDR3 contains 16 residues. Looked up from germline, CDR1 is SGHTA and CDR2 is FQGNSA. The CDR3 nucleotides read TGTGCCAGCAGCATAGCCCAGAGCTCTGGGGCCAACGTCCTGACTTTC. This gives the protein CASSIAQSSGANVLTF.

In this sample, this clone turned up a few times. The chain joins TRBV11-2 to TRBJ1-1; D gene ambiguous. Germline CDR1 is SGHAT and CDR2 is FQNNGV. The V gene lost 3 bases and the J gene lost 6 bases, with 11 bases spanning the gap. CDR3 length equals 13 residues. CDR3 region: CASSFRSNAEAFF. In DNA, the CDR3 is TGTGCCAGCAGCTTCCGCAGTAACGCTGAAGCTTTCTTT.

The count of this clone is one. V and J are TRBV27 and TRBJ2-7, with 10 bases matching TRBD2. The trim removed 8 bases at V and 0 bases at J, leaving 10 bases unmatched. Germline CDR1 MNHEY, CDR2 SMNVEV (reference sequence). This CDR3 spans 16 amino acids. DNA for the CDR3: TGTGCCAGCTCGCTGACCCTAGCGGGGGACTCCTACGAGCAGTACTTC. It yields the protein CASSLTLAGDSYEQYF.

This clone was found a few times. CDR3 residues: CARNSNQPQHF. CDR3 in DNA: TGTGCCAGGAATAGCAATCAGCCCCAGCATTTT. The chain joins TRBV27 to TRBJ1-5; no reliable D call. Trimming cost V 9 bases and J 0 bases, with 3 bases left between them. This CDR3 is built from 11 residues. The germline CDR1 and CDR2 sequences are MNHEY and SMNVEV (reference sequence).

This CDR3 reads CAWSVRGEKLFF. Here the CDR3 DNA reads TGTGCCTGGAGTGTACGTGGTGAAAAACTGTTTTTT. The chain employs TRBV30 and TRBJ1-4; no clear D gene. V shed 0 bases and J shed 7 bases, with 6 bases lying between them. CDR1 and CDR2 (germline): GTSNPN, SVGIG (reference sequence). The CDR3 has 12 amino acids.

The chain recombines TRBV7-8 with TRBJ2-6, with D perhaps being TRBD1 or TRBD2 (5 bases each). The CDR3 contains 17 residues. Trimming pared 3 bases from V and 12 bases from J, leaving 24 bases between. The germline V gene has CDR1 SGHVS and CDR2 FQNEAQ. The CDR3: CASSFGLRRGTLPVLTF. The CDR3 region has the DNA TGTGCCAGCAGCTTTGGGTTGAGACGGGGCACCCTCCCCGTCCTGACTTTC.

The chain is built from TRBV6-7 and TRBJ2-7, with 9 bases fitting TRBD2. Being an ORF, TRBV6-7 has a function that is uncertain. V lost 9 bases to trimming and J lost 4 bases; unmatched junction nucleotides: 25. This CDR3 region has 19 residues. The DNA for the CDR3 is TGTGCCAGGTCCCCCGGGGGCTGCGCGGGGGGGCCGAATCCGTACGAGCAGTACTTC. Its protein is CARSPGGCAGGPNPYEQYF.

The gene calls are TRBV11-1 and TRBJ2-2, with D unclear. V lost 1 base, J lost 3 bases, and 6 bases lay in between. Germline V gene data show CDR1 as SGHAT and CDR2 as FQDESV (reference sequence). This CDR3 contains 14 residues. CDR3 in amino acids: CASSLVAYTGELFF. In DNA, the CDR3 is TGTGCCAGCAGCTTAGTGGCCTACACCGGGGAGCTGTTTTTT.

CDR3 nucleotide sequence: TGTGCCAGCAGAGCAGGACAGGGGGTCTATGGCTACACCTTC. Protein: CASRAGQGVYGYTF. The gene calls are TRBV9 and TRBJ1-2; 10 bases align to TRBD1. The CDR3 is 14 residues long. Germline V gene lookup returns CDR1 SGDLS and CDR2 YYNGEE. V lost 5 bases to trimming and J lost 4 bases; unmatched junction nucleotides: 5.

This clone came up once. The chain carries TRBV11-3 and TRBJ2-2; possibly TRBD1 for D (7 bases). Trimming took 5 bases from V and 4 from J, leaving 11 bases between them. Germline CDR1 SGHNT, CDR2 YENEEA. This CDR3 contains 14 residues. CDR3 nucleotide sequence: TGTGCCAGCAGCGCGGGACAGATCACCGGGGAGCTGTTTTTT. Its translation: CASSAGQITGELFF.

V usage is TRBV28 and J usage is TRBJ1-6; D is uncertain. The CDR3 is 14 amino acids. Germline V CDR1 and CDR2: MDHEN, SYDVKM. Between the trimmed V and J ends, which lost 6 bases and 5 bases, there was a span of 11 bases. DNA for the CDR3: TGTGCCAGCAGAGAGGAATATAATAATTCACCCCTCCACTTT. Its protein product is CASREEYNNSPLHF.

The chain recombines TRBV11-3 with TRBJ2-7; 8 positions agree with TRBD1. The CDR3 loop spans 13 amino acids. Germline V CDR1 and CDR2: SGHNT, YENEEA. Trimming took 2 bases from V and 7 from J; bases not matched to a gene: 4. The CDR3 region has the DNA TGTGCCAGCAGCTTATCAGGGGGCGGAGAGCAGTACTTC. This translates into CASSLSGGGEQYF. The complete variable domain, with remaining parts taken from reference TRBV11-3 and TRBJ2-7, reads EAGVVQSPRYKIIEKKQPVAFWCNPISGHNTLYWYLQNLGQGPELLIRYENEEAVDDSQLPKDRFSAERLKGVDSTLKIQPAELGDSAVYLCASSLSGGGEQYFGPGTRLTVT.

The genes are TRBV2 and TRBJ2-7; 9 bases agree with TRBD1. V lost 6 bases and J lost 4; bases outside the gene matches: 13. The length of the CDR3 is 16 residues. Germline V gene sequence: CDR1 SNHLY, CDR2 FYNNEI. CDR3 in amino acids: CASRRDRQGVEYEQYF. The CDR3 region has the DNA TGTGCCAGCAGGAGGGACCGACAGGGGGTGGAATACGAGCAGTACTTC. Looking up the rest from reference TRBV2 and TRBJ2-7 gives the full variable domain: EPEVTQTPSHQVTQMGQEVILRCVPISNHLYFYWYRQILGQKVEFLVSFYNNEISEKSEIFDDQFSVERPDGSNFTLKIRSTKLEDSAMYFCASRRDRQGVEYEQYFGPGTRLTVT.

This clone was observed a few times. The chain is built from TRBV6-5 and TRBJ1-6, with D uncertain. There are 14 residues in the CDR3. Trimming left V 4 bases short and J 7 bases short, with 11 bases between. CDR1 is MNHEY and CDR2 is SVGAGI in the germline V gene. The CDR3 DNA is TGTGCCAGCAGTTTATTGGGGTCCAATTCACCCCTCCACTTT. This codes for CASSLLGSNSPLHF.

The CDR3 DNA sequence: TGTGCCAGCAGCTTGTTTCGGGGTGGAAGACGGCACAACACTGAAGCTTTCTTT. It yields the protein CASSLFRGGRRHNTEAFF. The chain links TRBV7-6 to TRBJ1-1; D is undetermined. Trimming took off 3 bases at V and 2 bases at J, with 22 bases between the two ends. This CDR3 has 18 amino acids. Germline CDR1 and CDR2: SGHVS and FNYEAQ.

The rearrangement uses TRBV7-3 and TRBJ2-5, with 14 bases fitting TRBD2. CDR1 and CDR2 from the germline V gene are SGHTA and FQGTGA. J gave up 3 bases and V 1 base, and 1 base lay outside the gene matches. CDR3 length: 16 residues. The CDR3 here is CASSLMGLAGEETQYF. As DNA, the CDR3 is TGTGCCAGCAGCTTAATGGGACTAGCGGGGGAAGAGACCCAGTACTTC.